The T cell receptor beta chain under discussion was sequenced for a study of T cell changes during pregnancy in multiple sclerosis. Trimming left V 1 base short and J 6 bases short, with 7 bases between. This CDR3 contains 12 residues. Germline V CDR1 and CDR2: GTSNPN, SVGIG (reference sequence). Generated by immunoSEQ multiplex PCR, the TCRdb table keeps only in-frame clones and is missing some. In the table there are around 60,000 clones, around 92% of which are singletons. The sample holds one count of this clone. The sequences come from peripheral blood, collected in the second trimester of pregnancy. The receptor was isolated from a female donor in good health, enrolled as a control in a pregnancy study. The chain is built from TRBV30 and TRBJ2-1, with a possible D match to TRBD1 (5 bases). CDR3 nucleotide sequence: TGTGCCTGGAGTGGGGGCCCCAATGAGCAGTTCTTC. It codes for CAWSGGPNEQFF.